This is a list of T cell receptor beta chains from one sample in a study of blood T cell repertoires in COVID-19. Method: immunoSEQ multiplex PCR; TCRdb's copy keeps in-frame clones and lacks some. Of about 210,000 clones in the sample, roughly 79% were seen once. The sample comprised PBMCs or T cells enriched from blood (not recorded which). All receptors derive from a woman between 50 and 59 years old with acute COVID-19. Both conserved end residues are part of each CDR3. D genes are given only for firm matches. Clone sizes are given selectively: once, few, many, or a class where the clone is expanded.

>12|NA|NA|TRBV6-5|TRBJ1-2
TGTGCCAGCACCCGGGTTGGAAATGGCTACACCTTC
CASTRVGNGYTF
>16|NA|NA|TRBV11-3|TRBJ2-1
TGTGCCAGCAGATATGGACAGCTAAGCTCCTACAATGAGCAGTTCTTC
CASRYGQLSSYNEQFF
>14|NA|NA|TRBV6-4|TRBJ1-3
TGTGCCAGCAGTGACACCACGACAGGAAACACCATATATTTT
CASSDTTTGNTIYF
>13|NA|NA|TRBV2|TRBJ2-5
TGTGCCAGCAGTCGTAGCGAGGGCGAGACCCAGTACTTC
CASSRSEGETQYF
>13|NA|NA|TRBV19|TRBJ2-3
TGTGCCAGTAGTGTAGCTAGCACAGATACGCAGTATTTT
CASSVASTDTQYF
>13|NA|NA|TRBV28|TRBJ1-2
TGTGCCAGCAGATTGGGGGGGGACTATGGCTACACCTTC
CASRLGGDYGYTF
>15|NA|NA|TRBV3-1/TRBV3-2|TRBJ1-2
TGTGCCAGCAGCCAAGCTACAGGGTTAAACTATGGCTACACCTTC
CASSQATGLNYGYTF
>11|NA|NA|TRBV10-3|TRBJ2-1
TGTGCCATCAGTCCGGGAAATGAGCAGTTCTTC
CAISPGNEQFF
>15|NA|many|TRBV28|TRBJ1-6
TGTGCCAGCAGCTTCTCCGGGGGGGCAGGATCACCCCTCCACTTT
CASSFSGGAGSPLHF
>15|NA|few|TRBV7-9|TRBJ1-1
TGTGCCAGCAGCTTAGTAGAGGGAACTAACACTGAAGCTTTCTTT
CASSLVEGTNTEAFF
>15|NA|NA|TRBV18|TRBJ2-5
TGTGCCAGCTCACCTCAACTGGGCCAGGGAGAGACCCAGTACTTC
CASSPQLGQGETQYF
>16|TRBD1|NA|TRBV11-2|TRBJ2-5
TGTGCCAGCAGCGGAGGGACCGGGACAGGGGGAGAGACCCAGTACTTC
CASSGGTGTGGETQYF
>15|TRBD1|NA|TRBV6-2/TRBV6-3|TRBJ2-7
TGTGCCAGCAGTTACTCTGGGACAGGGAGCCACGAGCAGTACTTC
CASSYSGTGSHEQYF
>13|TRBD1|NA|TRBV28|TRBJ2-7
TGTGCCAGCAGTTTAGAACAGGGGTCCGAGCAGTACTTC
CASSLEQGSEQYF
>15|TRBD1|NA|TRBV7-8|TRBJ1-5
TGTGCCAGCAGCTTAACCCGGGACAGGGGGCAGCCCCAGCATTTT
CASSLTRDRGQPQHF
>16|NA|NA|TRBV11-2|TRBJ1-3
TGTGCCAGCAGCTTAGGTTCAGGGGCGACTGGAAACACCATATATTTT
CASSLGSGATGNTIYF
>15|TRBD1|NA|TRBV18|TRBJ2-2
TGTGCCAGCTCCCCGGGGACAGGGGGCACCGGGGAGCTGTTTTTT
CASSPGTGGTGELFF
>15|TRBD1|NA|TRBV7-2|TRBJ1-2
TGTGCCAGCAGCGCCCTAGCCAGGGGGCTCGATGGCTACACCTTC
CASSALARGLDGYTF
>15|TRBD1|once|TRBV27|TRBJ1-1
TGTGCCAGCAGCCTACAGGGGGCGATGAACACTGAAGCTTTCTTT
CASSLQGAMNTEAFF
>14|TRBD1|NA|TRBV28|TRBJ1-5
TGTGCCAGCAGCCGAGGACAGGGGGCACAGCCCCAGCATTTT
CASSRGQGAQPQHF
>12|NA|NA|TRBV28|TRBJ1-2
TGTGCCAGTCGTCTAGCTAACTATGGCTACACCTTC
CASRLANYGYTF
>12|NA|NA|TRBV28|TRBJ1-6
TGTGCCAGCAAGGACACAAATTCACCCCTCCACTTT
CASKDTNSPLHF
>16|NA|NA|TRBV3-1/TRBV3-2|TRBJ1-2
TGTGCCAGCAGCCAAGTTGGAGGGAAAGTGGACCATGGCTACACCTTC
CASSQVGGKVDHGYTF
>17|TRBD1|NA|TRBV3-1/TRBV3-2|TRBJ2-1
TGTGCCAGCAGCCAAAGGCACCGGGACAGCGCCTACAATGAGCAGTTCTTC
CASSQRHRDSAYNEQFF
>16|NA|NA|TRBV28|TRBJ2-1
TGTGCCAGCACTCTAGGGGGATTAAGCTCCTACAATGAGCAGTTCTTC
CASTLGGLSSYNEQFF
>15|NA|NA|TRBV29-1|TRBJ1-4
TGCAGCGTTGTCCCAGGGGTCTCTCCTAATGAAAAACTGTTTTTT
CSVVPGVSPNEKLFF
>12|TRBD1|NA|TRBV29-1|TRBJ1-1
TGCAGCGCCAGGGGGCTCGACACTGAAGCTTTCTTT
CSARGLDTEAFF
>15|NA|NA|TRBV4-1|TRBJ2-7
TGCGCCAGCAGCCAAGTGGGGACACCTCTCTGGGGGCAGTACTTC
CASSQVGTPLWGQYF
>16|NA|NA|TRBV6-1|TRBJ2-3
TGTGCCAGCAGTGAGTACTCCCCGCCCGCTACAGATACGCAGTATTTT
CASSEYSPPATDTQYF
>13|NA|once|TRBV12-3/TRBV12-4|TRBJ2-7
TGTGCCAGCAGTTTTGGCACGTCCTACGAGCAGTACTTC
CASSFGTSYEQYF
>16|TRBD2|NA|TRBV6-2/TRBV6-3|TRBJ2-5
TGTGCCAGCAGTTCTCCGGGACTAGTGGGGCAAGAGACCCAGTACTTC
CASSSPGLVGQETQYF
>15|NA|NA|TRBV5-1|TRBJ2-3
TGCGCCAGCAGCTACAGGGGCGGAGGGACAGATACGCAGTATTTT
CASSYRGGGTDTQYF
>15|TRBD1|NA|TRBV5-1|TRBJ1-4
TGCGCCAGCAGCTGGGCGACAGGGAATAATGAAAAACTGTTTTTT
CASSWATGNNEKLFF
>12|NA|NA|TRBV7-8|TRBJ1-1
TGTGCCAGCAGCCGGGGAGGGCCTGAAGCTTTCTTT
CASSRGGPEAFF
>16|TRBD1|few|TRBV28|TRBJ2-7
TGTGCCAGCAGTTCCTCCGGGACAGGGGCTCGTTACGAGCAGTACTTC
CASSSSGTGARYEQYF
>15|NA|NA|TRBV4-3|TRBJ2-2
TGCGCCAGCAGCCAAGATCGGGGTTTAGACGGGGAGCTGTTTTTT
CASSQDRGLDGELFF
>13|NA|NA|TRBV2|TRBJ2-1
TGTGCCAGCAGGCAGGGTTTAGGTAATGAGCAGTTCTTC
CASRQGLGNEQFF
>14|NA|NA|TRBV2|TRBJ2-1
TGTGCAAGCAGGGGATCCGCAGGGTATGGTGAGCAGTTCTTC
CASRGSAGYGEQFF
>14|TRBD1|NA|TRBV5-1|TRBJ1-1
TGCGCCACCTCTGAGACAGGGTCTAACACTGAAGCTTTCTTT
CATSETGSNTEAFF
>12|NA|NA|TRBV28|TRBJ1-5
TGTGCCAGCAGATCGACTTCTCCGCCCCAGCATTTT
CASRSTSPPQHF
>12|NA|NA|TRBV6-5|TRBJ2-7
TGTGCCAGCAGAGAGACCCAGGGAATACTTTACTTC
CASRETQGILYF
>17|NA|NA|TRBV6-2/TRBV6-3|TRBJ2-6
TGTGCCAGCAGTTCTTGGCTCGCGGGCTCTGGGGCCAACGTCCTGACTTTC
CASSSWLAGSGANVLTF
>13|NA|NA|TRBV30|TRBJ2-5
TGTGCCTGGAGCAGGGAGGTACCGGAGACCCAGTACTTC
CAWSREVPETQYF
>19|TRBD1|NA|TRBV5-6|TRBJ2-1
TGTGCCAGCAGCTGGCAATACCTCGGACAGGTTAGCTCCTACAATGGGCAGTTCTTC
CASSWQYLGQVSSYNGQFF
>15|TRBD2|NA|TRBV19|TRBJ2-3
TGTGCCAGTAGTATAAGCGGGGTCGGGGGAGATACGCAGTATTTT
CASSISGVGGDTQYF
>15|NA|NA|TRBV7-2|TRBJ1-5
TGTGCCAGCAGCTTAGTTCGAGGGAGCAATCAGCCCCAGCATTTT
CASSLVRGSNQPQHF